This paragraph reports one T cell receptor beta chain. This sample was included in a study of cytomegalovirus exposure and HLA in healthy donors. The PCR contained 60 Vbeta and 13 Jbeta primers. This table comes from immunoSEQ multiplex PCR, and its TCRdb copy is limited to in-frame clones, with some not included. The sample shows roughly 180,000 clones, around 80% of them seen only once. Germline V gene data show CDR1 as SGHRS and CDR2 as YFSETQ. V was cut by 0 bases and J by 1 base, with 11 bases left in between. The CDR3 has 15 residues. This clonotype originated in a woman aged 45-65 years in good health and CMV-seropositive. Sequencing was performed on PBMCs. V usage is TRBV5-1 and J usage is TRBJ2-7, with no clear D. The CDR3 DNA reads as TGCGCCAGCAGCTTGGGATGGTCCCAGTCCTACGAGCAGTACTTC. It yields the protein CASSLGWSQSYEQYF. Supplemented by reference TRBV5-1 and TRBJ2-7, the full variable domain reads KAGVTQTPRYLIKTRGQQVTLSCSPISGHRSVSWYQQTPGQGLQFLFEYFSETQRNKGNFPGRFSGRQFSNSRSEMNVSTLELGDSALYLCASSLGWSQSYEQYFGPGTRLTVT.